Here is one T cell receptor beta chain with its context. Its recognized antigen is unknown. Nothing much larger sits one base from this clone, and base qualities are not available. CDR1 and CDR2, looked up from the germline V gene, are MNHNS and SASEGT. The CDR3 measures 12 amino acids from cysteine to phenylalanine. Only CDR3 DNA is held: 36 bases, read in frame from base 1. V is pared back by 6 bases and J by 6 bases, with 11 bases lying between the germline termini. The data derive from a study of CD4+ T cells in melanoma (dated by TCRdb to the early 2020s). Notes on the research overall: Neoantigen-specific CD4+ T cells in human melanoma were investigated in the study. The paper as a whole reports these results and caveats: According to the report, neoantigen-specific CD4+ T cells in melanoma displayed diverse differentiation states. Neoantigen-specific CD4+ T cells were reported to be correlated with the function of CD8+ T cells, macrophages and B cells.

The library was obtained by the immunoSEQ multiplex PCR assay. Here the immuneACCESS table is served through TCRdb, limited to in-frame sequences with V and J called. Missing clones are a known gap in these copies; in checked studies unresolved V genes cover under half, and the rest lacks a known reason. The sample table lists tens of thousands of clones, around 79% of them with a count of one. The ten largest account for approximately 4% of the sample. The donors were melanoma patients. This TCR was sampled from a human donor with melanoma. The chain employs TRBV6-1 and TRBJ1-2, with a tentative D gene TRBD1 over 5 matching bases. The sample comprised cells from a culture (not recorded whether cultured in vitro). The DNA sequence is given as TGTGCCAGCAGGGAGTTGGGGGATGGCTACACCTTC. Its amino acids are CASRELGDGYTF.